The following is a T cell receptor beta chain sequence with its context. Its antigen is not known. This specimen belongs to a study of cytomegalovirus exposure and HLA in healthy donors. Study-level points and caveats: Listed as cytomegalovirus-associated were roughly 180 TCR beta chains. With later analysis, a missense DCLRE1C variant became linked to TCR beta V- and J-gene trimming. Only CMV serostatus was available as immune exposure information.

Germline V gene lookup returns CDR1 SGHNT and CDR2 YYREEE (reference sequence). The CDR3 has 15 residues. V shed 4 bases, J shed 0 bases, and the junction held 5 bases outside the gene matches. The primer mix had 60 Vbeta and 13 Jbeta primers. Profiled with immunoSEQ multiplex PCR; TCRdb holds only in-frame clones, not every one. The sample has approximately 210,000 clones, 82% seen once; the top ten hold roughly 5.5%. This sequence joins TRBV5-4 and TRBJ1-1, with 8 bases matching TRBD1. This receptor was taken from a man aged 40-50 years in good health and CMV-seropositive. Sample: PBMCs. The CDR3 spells CASSVLTGVNTEAFF. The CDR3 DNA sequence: TGTGCCAGCAGCGTACTGACAGGGGTGAACACTGAAGCTTTCTTT.